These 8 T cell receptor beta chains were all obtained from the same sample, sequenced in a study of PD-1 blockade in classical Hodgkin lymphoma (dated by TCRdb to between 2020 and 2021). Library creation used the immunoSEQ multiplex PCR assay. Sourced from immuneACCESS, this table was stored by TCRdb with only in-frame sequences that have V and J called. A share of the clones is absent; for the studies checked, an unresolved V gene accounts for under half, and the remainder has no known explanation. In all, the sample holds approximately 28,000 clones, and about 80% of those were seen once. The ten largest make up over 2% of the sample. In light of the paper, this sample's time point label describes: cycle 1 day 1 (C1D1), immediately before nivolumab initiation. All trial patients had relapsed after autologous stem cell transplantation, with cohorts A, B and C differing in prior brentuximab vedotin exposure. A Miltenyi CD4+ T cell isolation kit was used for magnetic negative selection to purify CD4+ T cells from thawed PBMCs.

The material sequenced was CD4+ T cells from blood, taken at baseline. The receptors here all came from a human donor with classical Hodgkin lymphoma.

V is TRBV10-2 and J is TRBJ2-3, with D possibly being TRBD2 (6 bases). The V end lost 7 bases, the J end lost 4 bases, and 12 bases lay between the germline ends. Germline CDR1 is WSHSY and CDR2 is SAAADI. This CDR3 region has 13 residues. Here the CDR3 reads CASTTGLADTQYF. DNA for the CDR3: TGCGCCAGCACTACGGGACTGGCAGATACGCAGTATTTT.

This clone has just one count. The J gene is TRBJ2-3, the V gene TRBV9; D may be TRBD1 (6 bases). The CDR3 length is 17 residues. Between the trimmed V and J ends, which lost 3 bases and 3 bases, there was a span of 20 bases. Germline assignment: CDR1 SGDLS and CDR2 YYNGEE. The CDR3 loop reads CASSERATGYSTDTQYF. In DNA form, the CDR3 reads TGTGCCAGCAGCGAGAGGGCCACAGGGTACTCGACAGATACGCAGTATTTT.

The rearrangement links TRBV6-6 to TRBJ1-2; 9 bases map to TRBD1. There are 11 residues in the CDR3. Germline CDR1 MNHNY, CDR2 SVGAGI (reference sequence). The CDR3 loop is CAGTGRYGYTF. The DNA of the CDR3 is TGTGCAGGGACAGGGCGCTATGGCTACACCTTC.

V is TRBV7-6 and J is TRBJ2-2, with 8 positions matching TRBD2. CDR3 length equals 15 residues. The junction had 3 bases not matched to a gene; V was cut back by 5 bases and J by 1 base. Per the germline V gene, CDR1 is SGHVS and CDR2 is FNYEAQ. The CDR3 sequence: CASSPLAENTGELFF. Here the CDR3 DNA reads TGTGCCAGCAGCCCACTAGCGGAGAACACCGGGGAGCTGTTTTTT.

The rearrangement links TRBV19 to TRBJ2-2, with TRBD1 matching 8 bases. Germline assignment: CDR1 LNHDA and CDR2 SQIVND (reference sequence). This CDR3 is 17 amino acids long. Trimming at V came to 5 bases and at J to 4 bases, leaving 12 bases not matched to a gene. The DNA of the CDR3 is TGTGCCAGTAGTCGCAGGGGGCTGTATTTGAGCACCGGGGAGCTGTTTTTT. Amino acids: CASSRRGLYLSTGELFF.

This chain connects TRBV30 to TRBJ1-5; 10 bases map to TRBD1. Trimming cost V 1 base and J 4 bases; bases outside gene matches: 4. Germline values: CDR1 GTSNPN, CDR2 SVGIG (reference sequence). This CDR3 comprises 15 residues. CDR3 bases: TGTGCCTGGAGTGGGGACAGGGGAGAGAATCAGCCCCAGCATTTT. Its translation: CAWSGDRGENQPQHF.

CDR3 region: CASSRRSNQPQHF. The CDR3 nucleotides are TGTGCCAGCAGCCGAAGGAGCAATCAGCCCCAGCATTTT. The chain couples TRBV6-6 to TRBJ1-5; D call uncertain. The CDR3 totals 13 residues. CDR1 MNHNY and CDR2 SVGAGI come from the germline V gene (reference sequence). Trimming took 6 bases from V and 1 from J, leaving 7 bases between them.

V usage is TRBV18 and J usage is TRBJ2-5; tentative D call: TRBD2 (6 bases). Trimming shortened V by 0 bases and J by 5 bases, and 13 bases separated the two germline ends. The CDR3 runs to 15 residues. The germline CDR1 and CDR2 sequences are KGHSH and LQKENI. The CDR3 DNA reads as TGTGCCAGCTCACCACCGGAGGGACTGAGGGAGACCCAGTACTTC. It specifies CASSPPEGLRETQYF.